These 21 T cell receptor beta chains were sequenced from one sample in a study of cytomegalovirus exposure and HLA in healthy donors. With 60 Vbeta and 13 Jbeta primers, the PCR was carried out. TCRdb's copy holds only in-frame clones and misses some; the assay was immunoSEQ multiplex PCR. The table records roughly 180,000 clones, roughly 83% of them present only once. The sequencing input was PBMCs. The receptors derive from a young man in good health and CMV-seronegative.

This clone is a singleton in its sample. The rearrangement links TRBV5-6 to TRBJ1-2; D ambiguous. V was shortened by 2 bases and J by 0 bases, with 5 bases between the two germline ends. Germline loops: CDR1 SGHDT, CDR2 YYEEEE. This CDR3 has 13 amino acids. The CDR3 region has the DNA TGTGCCAGCAGCTTCGGGGCTAACTATGGCTACACCTTC. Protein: CASSFGANYGYTF.

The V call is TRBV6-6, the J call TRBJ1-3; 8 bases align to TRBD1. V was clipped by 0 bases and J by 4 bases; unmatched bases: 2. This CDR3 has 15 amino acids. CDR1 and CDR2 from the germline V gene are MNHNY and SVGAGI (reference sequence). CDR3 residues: CASSYSGTGGNTIYF. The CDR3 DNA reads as TGTGCCAGCAGTTACTCCGGGACAGGCGGAAACACCATATATTTT.

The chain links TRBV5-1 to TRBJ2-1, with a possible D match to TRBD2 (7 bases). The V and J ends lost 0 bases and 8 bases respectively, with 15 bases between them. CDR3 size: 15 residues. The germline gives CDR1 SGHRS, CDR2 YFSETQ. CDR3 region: CASSLVRGGIDEQFF. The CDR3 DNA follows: TGCGCCAGCAGCTTGGTAAGGGGGGGAATCGATGAGCAGTTCTTC. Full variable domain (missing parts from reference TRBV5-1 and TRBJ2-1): KAGVTQTPRYLIKTRGQQVTLSCSPISGHRSVSWYQQTPGQGLQFLFEYFSETQRNKGNFPGRFSGRQFSNSRSEMNVSTLELGDSALYLCASSLVRGGIDEQFFGPGTRLTVL.

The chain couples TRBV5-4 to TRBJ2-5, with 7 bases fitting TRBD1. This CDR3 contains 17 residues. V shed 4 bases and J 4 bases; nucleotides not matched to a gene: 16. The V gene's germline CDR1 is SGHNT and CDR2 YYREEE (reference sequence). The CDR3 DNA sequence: TGTGCCAGCAGCCCTCGACGCCATAGACAGGGAGCAGAGACCCAGTACTTC. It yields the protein CASSPRRHRQGAETQYF.

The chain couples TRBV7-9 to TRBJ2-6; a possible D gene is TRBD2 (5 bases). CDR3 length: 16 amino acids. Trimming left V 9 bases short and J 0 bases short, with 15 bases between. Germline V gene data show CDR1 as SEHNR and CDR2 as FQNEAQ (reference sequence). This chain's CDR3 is CARGLTEDSGANVLTF. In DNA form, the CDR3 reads TGTGCCAGGGGTTTAACGGAGGACTCTGGGGCCAACGTCCTGACTTTC. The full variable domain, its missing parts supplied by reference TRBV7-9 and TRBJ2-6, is DTGVSQNPRHKITKRGQNVTFRCDPISEHNRLYWYRQTLGQGPEFLTYFQNEAQLEKSRLLSDRFSAERPKGSFSTLEIQRTEQGDSAMYLCARGLTEDSGANVLTFGAGSRLTVL.

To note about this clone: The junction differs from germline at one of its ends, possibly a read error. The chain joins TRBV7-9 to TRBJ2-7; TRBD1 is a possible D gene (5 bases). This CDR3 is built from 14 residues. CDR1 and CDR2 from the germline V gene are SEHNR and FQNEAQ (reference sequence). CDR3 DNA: TGTTCCAGCAGCTCCACGCAGGGATCCTACGAGCAGTACTTC. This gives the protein CSSSSTQGSYEQYF.

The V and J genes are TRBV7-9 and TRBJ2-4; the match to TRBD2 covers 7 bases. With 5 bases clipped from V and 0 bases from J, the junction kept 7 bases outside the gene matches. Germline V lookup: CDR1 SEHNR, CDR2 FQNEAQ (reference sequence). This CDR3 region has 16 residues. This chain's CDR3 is CASSTRLALAKNIQYF. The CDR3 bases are TGTGCCAGCAGCACCCGACTAGCCCTAGCCAAAAACATTCAGTACTTC.

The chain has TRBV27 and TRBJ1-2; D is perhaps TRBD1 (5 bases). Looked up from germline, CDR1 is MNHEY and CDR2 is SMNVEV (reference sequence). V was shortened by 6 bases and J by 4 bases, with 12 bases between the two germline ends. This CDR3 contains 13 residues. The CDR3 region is CASRAGGTYGYTF. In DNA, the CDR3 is TGTGCCAGCAGGGCCGGGGGGACCTATGGCTACACCTTC.

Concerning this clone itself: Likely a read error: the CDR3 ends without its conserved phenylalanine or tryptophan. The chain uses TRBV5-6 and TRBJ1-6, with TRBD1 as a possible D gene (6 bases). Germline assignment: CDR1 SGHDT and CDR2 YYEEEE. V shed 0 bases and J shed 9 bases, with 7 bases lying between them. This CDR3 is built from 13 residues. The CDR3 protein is CASSLVGGSPLHL. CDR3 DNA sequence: TGTGCCAGCAGCTTGGTAGGGGGTTCACCCCTCCACCTT.

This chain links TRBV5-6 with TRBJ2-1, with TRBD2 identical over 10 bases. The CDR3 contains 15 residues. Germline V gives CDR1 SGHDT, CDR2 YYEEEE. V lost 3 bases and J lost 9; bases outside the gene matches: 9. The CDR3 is CASSSLAGSKIEQFF. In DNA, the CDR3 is TGTGCCAGCAGCTCACTAGCGGGGAGTAAGATTGAGCAGTTCTTC. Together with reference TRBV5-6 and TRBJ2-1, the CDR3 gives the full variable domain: DAGVTQSPTHLIKTRGQQVTLRCSPKSGHDTVSWYQQALGQGPQFIFQYYEEEERQRGNFPDRFSGHQFPNYSSELNVNALLLGDSALYLCASSSLAGSKIEQFFGPGTRLTVL.

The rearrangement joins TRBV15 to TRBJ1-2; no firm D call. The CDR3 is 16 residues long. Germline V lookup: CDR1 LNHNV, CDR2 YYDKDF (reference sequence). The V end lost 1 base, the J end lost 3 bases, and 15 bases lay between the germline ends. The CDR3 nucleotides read TGTGCCACCAGCAGAGGTATCGGCCAGGCATACTATGGCTACACCTTC. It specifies CATSRGIGQAYYGYTF.

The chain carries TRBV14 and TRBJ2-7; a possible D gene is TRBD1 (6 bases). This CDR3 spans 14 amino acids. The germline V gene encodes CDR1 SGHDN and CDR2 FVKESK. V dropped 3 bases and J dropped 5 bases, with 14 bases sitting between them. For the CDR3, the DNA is TGTGCCAGCAGCCACTTGGTCAGGGGAGACGAGCAGTACTTC. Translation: CASSHLVRGDEQYF.

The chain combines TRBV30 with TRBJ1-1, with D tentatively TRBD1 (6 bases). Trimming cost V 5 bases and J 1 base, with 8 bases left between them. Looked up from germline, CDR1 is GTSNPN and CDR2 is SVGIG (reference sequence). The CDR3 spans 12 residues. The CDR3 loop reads CAWVTGNTEAFF. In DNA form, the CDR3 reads TGTGCCTGGGTGACAGGGAACACTGAAGCTTTCTTT.

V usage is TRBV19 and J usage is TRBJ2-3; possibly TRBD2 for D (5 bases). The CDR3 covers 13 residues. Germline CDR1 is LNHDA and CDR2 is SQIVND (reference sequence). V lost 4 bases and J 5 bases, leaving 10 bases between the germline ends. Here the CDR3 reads CASSTRVGDTQYF. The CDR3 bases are TGTGCCAGTAGTACGCGGGTCGGAGATACGCAGTATTTT. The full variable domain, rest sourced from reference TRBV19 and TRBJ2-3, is DGGITQSPKYLFRKEGQNVTLSCEQNLNHDAMYWYRQDPGQGLRLIYYSQIVNDFQKGDIAEGYSVSREKKESFPLTVTSAQKNPTAFYLCASSTRVGDTQYFGPGTRLTVL.

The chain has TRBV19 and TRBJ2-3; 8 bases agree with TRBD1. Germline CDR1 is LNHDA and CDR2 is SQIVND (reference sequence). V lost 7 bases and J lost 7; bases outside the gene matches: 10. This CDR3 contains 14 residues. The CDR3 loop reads CASTGTGVPNTQYF. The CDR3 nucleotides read TGTGCCAGTACCGGGACAGGAGTCCCAAATACGCAGTATTTT.

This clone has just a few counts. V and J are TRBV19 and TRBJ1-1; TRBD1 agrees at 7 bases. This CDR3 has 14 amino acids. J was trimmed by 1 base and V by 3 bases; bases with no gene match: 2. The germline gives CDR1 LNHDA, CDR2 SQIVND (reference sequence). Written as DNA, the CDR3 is TGTGCCAGTAGTATCCAGGGGGGGAACACTGAAGCTTTCTTT. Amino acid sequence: CASSIQGGNTEAFF.

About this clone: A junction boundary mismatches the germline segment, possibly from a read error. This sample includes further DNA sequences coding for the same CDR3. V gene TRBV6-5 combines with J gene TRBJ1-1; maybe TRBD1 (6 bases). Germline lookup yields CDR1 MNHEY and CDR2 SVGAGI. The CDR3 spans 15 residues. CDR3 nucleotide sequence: TGTGCCAGCAGTTTCGGACAGCCTGACGACACCGAAGCTTTCTTT. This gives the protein CASSFGQPDDTEAFF.

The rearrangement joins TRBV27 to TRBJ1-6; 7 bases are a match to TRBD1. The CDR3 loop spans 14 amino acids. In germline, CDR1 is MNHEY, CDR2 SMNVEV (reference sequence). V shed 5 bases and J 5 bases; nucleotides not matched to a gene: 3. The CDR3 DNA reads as TGTGCCAGCAGTGTGACAGGGAATAATTCACCCCTCCACTTT. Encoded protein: CASSVTGNNSPLHF.

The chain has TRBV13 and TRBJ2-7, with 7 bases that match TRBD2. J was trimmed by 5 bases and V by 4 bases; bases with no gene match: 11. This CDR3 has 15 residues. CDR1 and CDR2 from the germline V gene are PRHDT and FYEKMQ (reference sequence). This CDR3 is CASSSRGGNMDEQYF. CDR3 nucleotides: TGTGCCAGCAGCTCCCGGGGAGGGAATATGGACGAGCAGTACTTC.

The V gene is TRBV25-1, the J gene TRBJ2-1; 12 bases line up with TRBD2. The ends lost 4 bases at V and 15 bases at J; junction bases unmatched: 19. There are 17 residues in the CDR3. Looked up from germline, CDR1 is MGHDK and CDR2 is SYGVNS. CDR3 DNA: TGTGCCAGCAGTGCCCAACTAGCGGGAGGTCTCGATCTCGTTATGTTCTTC. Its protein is CASSAQLAGGLDLVMFF.

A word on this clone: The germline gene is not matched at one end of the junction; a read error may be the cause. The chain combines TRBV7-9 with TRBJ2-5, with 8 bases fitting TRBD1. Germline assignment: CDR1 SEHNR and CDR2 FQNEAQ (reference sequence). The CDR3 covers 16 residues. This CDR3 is CSSSLRQDRAHETQYF. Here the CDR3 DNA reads TGTTCCAGCAGCTTAAGACAGGACAGGGCTCACGAGACCCAGTACTTC.